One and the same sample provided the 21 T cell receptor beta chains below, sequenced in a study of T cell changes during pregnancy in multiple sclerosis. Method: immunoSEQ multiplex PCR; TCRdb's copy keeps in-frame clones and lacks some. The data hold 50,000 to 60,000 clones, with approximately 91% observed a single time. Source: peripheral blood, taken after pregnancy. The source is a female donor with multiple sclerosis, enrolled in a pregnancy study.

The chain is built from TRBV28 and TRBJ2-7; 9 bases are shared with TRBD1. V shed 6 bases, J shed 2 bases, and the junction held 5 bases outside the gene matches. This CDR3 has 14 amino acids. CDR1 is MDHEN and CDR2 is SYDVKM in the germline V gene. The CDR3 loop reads CASRLTGGTYEQYF. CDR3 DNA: TGTGCCAGCAGGCTGACAGGGGGGACCTACGAGCAGTACTTC.

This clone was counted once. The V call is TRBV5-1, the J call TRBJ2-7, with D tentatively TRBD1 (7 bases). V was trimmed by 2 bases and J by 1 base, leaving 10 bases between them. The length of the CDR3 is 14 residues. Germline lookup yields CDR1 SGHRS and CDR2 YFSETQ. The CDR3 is CASSFSGGSYEQYF. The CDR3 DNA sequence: TGCGCCAGCAGCTTCTCAGGGGGGTCCTACGAGCAGTACTTC.

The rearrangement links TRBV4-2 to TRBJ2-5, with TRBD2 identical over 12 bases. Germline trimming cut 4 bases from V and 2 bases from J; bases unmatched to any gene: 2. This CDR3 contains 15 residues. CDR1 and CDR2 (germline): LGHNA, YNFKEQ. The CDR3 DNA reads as TGTGCCAGCAGCCCCGGACTAGCGGGGCAAGAGACCCAGTACTTC. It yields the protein CASSPGLAGQETQYF.

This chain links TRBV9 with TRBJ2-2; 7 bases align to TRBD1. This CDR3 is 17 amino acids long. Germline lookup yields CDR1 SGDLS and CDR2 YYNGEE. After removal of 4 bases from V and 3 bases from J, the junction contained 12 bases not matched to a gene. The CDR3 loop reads CASSPELRQGDTGELFF. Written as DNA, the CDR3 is TGTGCCAGCAGCCCTGAGCTTCGGCAGGGGGACACCGGGGAGCTGTTTTTT.

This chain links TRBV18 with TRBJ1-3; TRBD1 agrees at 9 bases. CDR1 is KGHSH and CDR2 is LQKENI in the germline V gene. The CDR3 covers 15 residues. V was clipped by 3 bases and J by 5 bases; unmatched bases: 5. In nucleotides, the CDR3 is TGTGCCAGCTCACCCGGGACAGGGAATCGAAACACCATATATTTT. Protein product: CASSPGTGNRNTIYF.

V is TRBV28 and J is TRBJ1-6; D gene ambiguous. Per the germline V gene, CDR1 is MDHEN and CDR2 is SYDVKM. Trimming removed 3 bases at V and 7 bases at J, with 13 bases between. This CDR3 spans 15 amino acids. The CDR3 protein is CASSFIQAQNSPLHF. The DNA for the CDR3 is TGTGCCAGCAGTTTTATTCAGGCTCAGAATTCACCCCTCCACTTT.

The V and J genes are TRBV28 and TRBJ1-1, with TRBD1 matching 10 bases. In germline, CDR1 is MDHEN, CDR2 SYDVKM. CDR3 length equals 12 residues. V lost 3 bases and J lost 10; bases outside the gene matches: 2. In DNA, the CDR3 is TGTGCCAGCAGTTTGGGGGACAGGGGAGCTTTCTTT. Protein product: CASSLGDRGAFF.

The CDR3 sequence is CASSVGGGGVGVNEQFF. The CDR3 coding sequence is TGTGCCAGCAGCGTAGGCGGAGGCGGGGTCGGGGTCAATGAGCAGTTCTTC. V and J are TRBV9 and TRBJ2-1; TRBD2 is a possible D gene (6 bases). Trimming left V 0 bases short and J 6 bases short, with 19 bases between. Germline values: CDR1 SGDLS, CDR2 YYNGEE. This CDR3 region has 17 residues.

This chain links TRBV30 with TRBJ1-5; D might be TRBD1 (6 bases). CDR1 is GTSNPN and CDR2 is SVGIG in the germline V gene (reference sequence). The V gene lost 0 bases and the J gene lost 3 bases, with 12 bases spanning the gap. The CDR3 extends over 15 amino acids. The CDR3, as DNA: TGTGCCTGGAGTGTGGGAGGGGGGGACAATCAGCCCCAGCATTTT. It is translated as CAWSVGGGDNQPQHF.

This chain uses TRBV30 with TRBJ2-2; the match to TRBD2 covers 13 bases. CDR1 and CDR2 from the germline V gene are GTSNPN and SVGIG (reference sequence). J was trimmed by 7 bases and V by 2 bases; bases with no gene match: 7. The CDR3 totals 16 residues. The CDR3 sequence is CAWSRGLAGVIGELFF. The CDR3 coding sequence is TGTGCCTGGAGTCGAGGACTAGCGGGGGTGATCGGGGAGCTGTTTTTT.

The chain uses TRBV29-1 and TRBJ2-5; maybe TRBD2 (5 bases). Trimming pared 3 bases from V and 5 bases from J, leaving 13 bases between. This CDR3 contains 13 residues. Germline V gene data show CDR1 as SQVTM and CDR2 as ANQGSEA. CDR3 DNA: TGCAGCGTTGATCTGGGAGCCACTGAGACCCAGTACTTC. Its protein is CSVDLGATETQYF. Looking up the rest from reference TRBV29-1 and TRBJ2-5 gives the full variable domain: SAVISQKPSRDICQRGTSLTIQCQVDSQVTMMFWYRQQPGQSLTLIATANQGSEATYESGFVIDKFPISRPNLTFSTLTVSNMSPEDSSIYLCSVDLGATETQYFGPGTRLLVL.

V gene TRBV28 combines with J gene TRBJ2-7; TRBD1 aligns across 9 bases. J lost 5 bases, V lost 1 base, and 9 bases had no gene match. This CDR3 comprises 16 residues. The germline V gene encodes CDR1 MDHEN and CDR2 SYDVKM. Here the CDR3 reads CASSLYGDRVVDEQYF. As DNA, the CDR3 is TGTGCCAGCAGTTTATATGGGGACAGGGTCGTCGACGAGCAGTACTTC.

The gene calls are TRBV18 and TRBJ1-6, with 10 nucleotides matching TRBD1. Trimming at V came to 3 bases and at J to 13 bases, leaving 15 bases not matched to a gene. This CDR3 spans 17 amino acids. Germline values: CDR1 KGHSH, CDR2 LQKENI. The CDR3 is CASSPITGTGDLLPLHF. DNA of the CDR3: TGTGCCAGCTCACCTATAACCGGGACAGGGGACTTGCTGCCCCTCCACTTT.

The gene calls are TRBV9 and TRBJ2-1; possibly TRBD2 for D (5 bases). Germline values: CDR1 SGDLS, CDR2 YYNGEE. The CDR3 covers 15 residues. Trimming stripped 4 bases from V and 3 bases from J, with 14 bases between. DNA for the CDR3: TGTGCCAGCAGCATAGGCCGAGGGAGCTACAATGAGCAGTTCTTC. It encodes CASSIGRGSYNEQFF.

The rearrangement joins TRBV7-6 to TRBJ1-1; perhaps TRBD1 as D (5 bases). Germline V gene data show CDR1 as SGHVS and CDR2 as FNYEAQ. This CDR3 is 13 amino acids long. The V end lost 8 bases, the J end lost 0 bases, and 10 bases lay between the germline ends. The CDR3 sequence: CASGWGVNTEAFF. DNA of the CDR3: TGTGCCAGCGGCTGGGGCGTGAACACTGAAGCTTTCTTT.

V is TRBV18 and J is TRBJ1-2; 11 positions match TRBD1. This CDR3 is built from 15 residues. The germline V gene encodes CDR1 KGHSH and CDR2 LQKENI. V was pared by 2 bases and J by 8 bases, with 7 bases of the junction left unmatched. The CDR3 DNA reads TGTGCCAGCTCACCAAGGACAGGGGGCGTAGGAGGCTACACCTTC. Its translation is CASSPRTGGVGGYTF.

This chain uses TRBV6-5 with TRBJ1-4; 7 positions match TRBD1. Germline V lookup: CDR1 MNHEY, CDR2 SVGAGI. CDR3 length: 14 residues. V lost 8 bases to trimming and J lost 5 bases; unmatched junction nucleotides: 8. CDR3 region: CASSPGQRNEKLFF. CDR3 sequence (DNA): TGTGCCAGCTCCCCGGGACAGAGAAATGAAAAACTGTTTTTT.

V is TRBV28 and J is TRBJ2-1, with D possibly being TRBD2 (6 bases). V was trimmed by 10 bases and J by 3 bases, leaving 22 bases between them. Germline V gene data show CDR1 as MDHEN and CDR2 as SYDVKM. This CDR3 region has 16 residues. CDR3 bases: TGTGCCACCCTCTGTCCCGACGGGGACTGCTACAATGAGCAGTTCTTC. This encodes CATLCPDGDCYNEQFF.

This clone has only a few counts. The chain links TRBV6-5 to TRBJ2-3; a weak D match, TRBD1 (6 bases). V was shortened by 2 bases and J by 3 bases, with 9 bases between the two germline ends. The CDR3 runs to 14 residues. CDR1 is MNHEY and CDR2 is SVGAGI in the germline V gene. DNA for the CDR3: TGTGCCAGCAGTTACCTGGGGGCAACAGATACGCAGTATTTT. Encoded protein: CASSYLGATDTQYF.

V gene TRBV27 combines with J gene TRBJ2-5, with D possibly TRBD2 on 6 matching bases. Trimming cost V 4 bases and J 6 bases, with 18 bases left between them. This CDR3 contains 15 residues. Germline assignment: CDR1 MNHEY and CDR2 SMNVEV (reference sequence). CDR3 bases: TGTGCCAGCAGTTCCGGACGAGGCGGGGCGAAGACCCAGTACTTC. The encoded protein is CASSSGRGGAKTQYF.

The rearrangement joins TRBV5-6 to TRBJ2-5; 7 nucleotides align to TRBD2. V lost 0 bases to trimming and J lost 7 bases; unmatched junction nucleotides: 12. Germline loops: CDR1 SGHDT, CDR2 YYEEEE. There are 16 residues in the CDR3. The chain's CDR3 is CASSLAPGGRGVTQYF. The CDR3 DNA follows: TGTGCCAGCAGCTTGGCTCCCGGGGGGAGAGGCGTGACCCAGTACTTC.